The T cell receptor beta chain described here comes from a study of CD8 T cells in ankylosing spondylitis. Findings of the study overall: Reportedly, significant enrichment of disease-linked clones occurred in matched ankylosing spondylitis synovial fluid. In the blood and synovial fluid of reactive arthritis, some motif variants had been previously reported.

Regarding this clonotype: What it recognizes is unknown.

The germline CDR1 and CDR2 sequences are MDHEN and SYDVKM. The V end lost 2 bases, the J end lost 4 bases, and 11 bases lay between the germline ends. The CDR3 has 14 residues. Researchers built TCR beta libraries using quantitative 5'-RACE with molecular barcodes. TCRdb recomputed calls from the 5' RACE reads with MiXCR, one row per CDR3 protein. The sample lists about 240,000 distinct CDR3 sequences, around a tenth seen once, with approximately 6.6% in the top ten. This chain connects TRBV28 to TRBJ1-2, with D possibly matching TRBD1 (6 bases). Sequenced input: blood, either unsorted or a sorted T cell fraction (not recorded which). The origin of this receptor is a male donor with ankylosing spondylitis or in good health (not recorded which). The CDR3 nucleotides are TGTGCCAGCAGTTTAGTAACAGGGACCTATGGCTACACCTTC. Translated: CASSLVTGTYGYTF.